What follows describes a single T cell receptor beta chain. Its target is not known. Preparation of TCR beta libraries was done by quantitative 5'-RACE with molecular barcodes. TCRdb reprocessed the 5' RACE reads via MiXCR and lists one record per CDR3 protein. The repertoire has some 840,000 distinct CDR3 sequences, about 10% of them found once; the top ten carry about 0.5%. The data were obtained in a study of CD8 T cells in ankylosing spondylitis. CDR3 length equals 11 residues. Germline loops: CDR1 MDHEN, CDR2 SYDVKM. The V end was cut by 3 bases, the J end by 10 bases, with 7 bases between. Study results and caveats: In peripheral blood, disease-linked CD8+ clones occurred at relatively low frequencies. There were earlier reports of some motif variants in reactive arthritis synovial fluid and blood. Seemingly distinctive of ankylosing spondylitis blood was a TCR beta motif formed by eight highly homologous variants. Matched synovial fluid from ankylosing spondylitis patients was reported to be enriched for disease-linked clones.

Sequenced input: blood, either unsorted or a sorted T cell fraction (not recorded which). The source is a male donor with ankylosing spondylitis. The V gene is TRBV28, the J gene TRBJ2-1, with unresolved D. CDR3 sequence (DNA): TGTGCCAGCAGTTTGCCCTGGGAGCAGTTCTTC. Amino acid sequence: CASSLPWEQFF.